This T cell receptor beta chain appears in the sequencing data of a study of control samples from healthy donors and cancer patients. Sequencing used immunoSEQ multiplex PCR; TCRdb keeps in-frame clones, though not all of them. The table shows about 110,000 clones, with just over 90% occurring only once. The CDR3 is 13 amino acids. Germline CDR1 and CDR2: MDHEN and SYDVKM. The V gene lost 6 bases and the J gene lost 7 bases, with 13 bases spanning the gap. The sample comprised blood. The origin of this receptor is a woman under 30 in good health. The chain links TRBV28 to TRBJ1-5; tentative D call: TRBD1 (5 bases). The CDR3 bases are TGTGCCAGCAGCCCAGGGTCGCGACAGCCCCAGCATTTT. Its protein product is CASSPGSRQPQHF.